The 3 T cell receptor beta chains below all came from one sample that was sequenced in a study of Graves' ophthalmopathy and Graves' hyperthyroidism. Amplifying from RNA transcripts, the study obtained TCR beta CDR3 regions. The workflow started with a first-round RT-PCR run with HTBI primers and then moved on to a second-round multiplex PCR. MiXCR, run by TCRdb on the multiplex PCR reads, gives a single entry per CDR3 protein. Of some 160,000 distinct CDR3 sequences listed, roughly two fifths were seen once; the top ten hold approximately 9%. Specimen: peripheral blood. The receptors originated from a man younger than 45 with Graves' ophthalmopathy.

V is TRBV6-1 and J is TRBJ2-5, with D possibly matching TRBD2 (6 bases). The CDR3 is made up of 17 amino acids. Trimming took off 5 bases at V and 4 bases at J, with 23 bases between the two ends. Germline V gene lookup returns CDR1 MNHNS and CDR2 SASEGT. The CDR3 DNA reads as TGTGCCAGCAGTCTCTTCATCGCAGGAGGGATTAGAGAGACCCAGTACTTC. Its translation is CASSLFIAGGIRETQYF.

This chain links TRBV9 with TRBJ1-5; TRBD1 matches at 12 bases. CDR3 length equals 18 residues. Trimming at V came to 4 bases and at J to 0 bases, leaving 8 bases not matched to a gene. Per the germline V gene, CDR1 is SGDLS and CDR2 is YYNGEE. The CDR3 DNA reads as TGTGCCAGCAGCCCCGGGACAGGGGGCTTCGATAGCAATCAGCCCCAGCATTTT. This encodes CASSPGTGGFDSNQPQHF.

The chain uses TRBV6-2 or TRBV6-3 and TRBJ2-6, with TRBD2 matching over 10 bases. The CDR3 length is 17 residues. Germline CDR1 MNHEY, CDR2 SVGEGT. Trimming cost V 4 bases and J 1 base; bases outside gene matches: 4. CDR3 sequence reads: CASSFTSGMSGANVLTF. The CDR3 DNA follows: TGTGCCAGCAGTTTTACTAGCGGGATGTCTGGGGCCAACGTCCTGACTTTC.